This paragraph reports one T cell receptor beta chain. Its antigen is unidentified. The source of the sample is a study of cytomegalovirus exposure and HLA in healthy donors. Germline CDR1 and CDR2: SNHLY and FYNNEI. This CDR3 contains 15 residues. The J segment lost 3 bases and the V segment lost 1 base, leaving 4 bases of the junction unmatched. Amplification used 60 Vbeta primers and 13 Jbeta primers. TCRdb's table, derived via immunoSEQ multiplex PCR, lists solely in-frame clones and lacks some. Recorded for this sample: 150,000 to 200,000 clones. Study observations and caveats: Most TCR beta V segments were productive about 90% or about 30% of the time in an earlier analysis. Cytomegalovirus association was listed for about 160 TCR beta chains.

The rearrangement joins TRBV2 to TRBJ2-7; 9 nucleotides match TRBD1. This TCR was sampled from an older woman in good health and CMV-seronegative. The sample taken for sequencing was PBMCs. DNA for the CDR3: TGTGCCAGCAGTGAAGGACCGGGACAGGGCTACGAGCAGTACTTC. This translates into CASSEGPGQGYEQYF.